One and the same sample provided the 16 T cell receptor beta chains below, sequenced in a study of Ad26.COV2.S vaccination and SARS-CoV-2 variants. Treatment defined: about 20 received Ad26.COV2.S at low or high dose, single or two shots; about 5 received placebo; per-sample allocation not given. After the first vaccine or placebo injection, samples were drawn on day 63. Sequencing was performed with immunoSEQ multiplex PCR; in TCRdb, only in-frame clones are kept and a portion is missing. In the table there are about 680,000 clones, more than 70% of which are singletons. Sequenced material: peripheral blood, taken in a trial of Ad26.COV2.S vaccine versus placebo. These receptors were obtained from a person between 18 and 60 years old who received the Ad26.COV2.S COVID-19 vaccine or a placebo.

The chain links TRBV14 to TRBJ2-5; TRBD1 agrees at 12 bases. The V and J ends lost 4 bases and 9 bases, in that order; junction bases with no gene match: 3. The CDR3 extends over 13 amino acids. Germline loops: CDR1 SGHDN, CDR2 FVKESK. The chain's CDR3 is CASSPRDRGPQYF. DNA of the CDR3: TGTGCCAGCAGCCCCCGGGACAGGGGGCCCCAGTACTTC.

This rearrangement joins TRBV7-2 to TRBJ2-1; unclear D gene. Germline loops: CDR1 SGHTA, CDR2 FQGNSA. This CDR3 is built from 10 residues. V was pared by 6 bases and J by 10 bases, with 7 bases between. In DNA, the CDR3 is TGTGCCAGCAGAGGCAGCGAGCAGTTCTTC. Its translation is CASRGSEQFF.

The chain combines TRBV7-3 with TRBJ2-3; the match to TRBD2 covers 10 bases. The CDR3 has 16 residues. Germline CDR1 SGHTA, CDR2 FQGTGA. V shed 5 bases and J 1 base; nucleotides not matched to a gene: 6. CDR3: CASSLTLAGGTDTQYF. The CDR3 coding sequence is TGTGCCAGCAGCCTCACCCTAGCGGGGGGCACAGATACGCAGTATTTT.

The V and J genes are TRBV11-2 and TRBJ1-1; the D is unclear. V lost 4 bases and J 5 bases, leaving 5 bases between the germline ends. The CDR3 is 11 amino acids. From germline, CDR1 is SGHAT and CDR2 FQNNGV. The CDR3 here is CASSSSTEAFF. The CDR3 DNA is TGTGCCAGCAGCTCAAGTACTGAAGCTTTCTTT.

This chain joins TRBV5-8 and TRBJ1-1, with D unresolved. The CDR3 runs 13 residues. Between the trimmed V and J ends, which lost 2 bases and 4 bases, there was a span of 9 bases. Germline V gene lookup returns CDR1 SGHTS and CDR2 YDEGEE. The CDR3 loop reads CASSFSESTEAFF. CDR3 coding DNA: TGTGCCAGCAGCTTCTCCGAGAGCACTGAAGCTTTCTTT. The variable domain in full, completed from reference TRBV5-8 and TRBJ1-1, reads EAGVTQSPTHLIKTRGQQATLRCSPISGHTSVYWYQQALGLGLQFLLWYDEGEERNRGNFPPRFSGRQFPNYSSELNVNALELEDSALYLCASSFSESTEAFFGQGTRLTVV.

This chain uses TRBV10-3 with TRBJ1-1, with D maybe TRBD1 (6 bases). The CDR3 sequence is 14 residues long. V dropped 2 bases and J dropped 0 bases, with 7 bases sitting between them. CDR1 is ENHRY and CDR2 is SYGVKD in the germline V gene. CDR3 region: CAISERGMNTEAFF. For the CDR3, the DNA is TGTGCCATCAGTGAGAGGGGGATGAACACTGAAGCTTTCTTT.

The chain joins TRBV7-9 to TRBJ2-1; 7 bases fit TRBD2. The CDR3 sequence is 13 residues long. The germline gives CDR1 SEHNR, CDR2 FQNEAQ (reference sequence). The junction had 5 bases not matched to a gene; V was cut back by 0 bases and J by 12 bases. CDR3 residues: CASSLATGRGQFF. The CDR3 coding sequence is TGTGCCAGCAGCTTAGCGACGGGGAGGGGGCAGTTCTTC.

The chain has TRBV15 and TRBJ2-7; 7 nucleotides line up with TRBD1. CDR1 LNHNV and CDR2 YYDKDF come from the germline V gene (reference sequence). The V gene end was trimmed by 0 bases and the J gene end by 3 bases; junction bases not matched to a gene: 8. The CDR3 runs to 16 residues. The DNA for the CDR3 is TGTGCCACCAGCAGAGATCTATCGCAGGGGGTCTACGAGCAGTACTTC. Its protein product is CATSRDLSQGVYEQYF.

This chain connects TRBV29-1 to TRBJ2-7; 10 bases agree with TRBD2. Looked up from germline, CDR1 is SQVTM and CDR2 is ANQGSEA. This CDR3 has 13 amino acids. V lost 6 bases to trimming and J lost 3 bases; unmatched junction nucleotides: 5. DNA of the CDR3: TGCAGCGTCCCCGGGACTAGCGTCTACGAGCAGTACTTC. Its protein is CSVPGTSVYEQYF.

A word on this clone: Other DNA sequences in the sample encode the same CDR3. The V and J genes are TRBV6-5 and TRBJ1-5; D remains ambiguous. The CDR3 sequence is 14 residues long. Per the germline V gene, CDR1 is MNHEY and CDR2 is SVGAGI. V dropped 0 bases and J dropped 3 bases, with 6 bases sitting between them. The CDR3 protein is CASSYSGFNQPQHF. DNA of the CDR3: TGTGCCAGCAGTTACTCGGGGTTCAATCAGCCCCAGCATTTT.

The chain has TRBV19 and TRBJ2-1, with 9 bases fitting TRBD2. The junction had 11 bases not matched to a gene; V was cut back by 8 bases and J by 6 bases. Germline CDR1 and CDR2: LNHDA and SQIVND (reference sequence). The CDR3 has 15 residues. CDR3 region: CASAPTSGSRNEQFF. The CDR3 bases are TGTGCCAGTGCTCCGACTAGCGGAAGTCGCAATGAGCAGTTCTTC.

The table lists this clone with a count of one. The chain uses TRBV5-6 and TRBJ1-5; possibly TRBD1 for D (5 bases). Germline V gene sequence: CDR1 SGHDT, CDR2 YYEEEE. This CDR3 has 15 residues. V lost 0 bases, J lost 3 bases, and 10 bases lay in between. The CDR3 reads CASSLGQLLNQPQHF. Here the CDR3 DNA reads TGTGCCAGCAGCTTGGGACAGCTTCTCAATCAGCCCCAGCATTTT. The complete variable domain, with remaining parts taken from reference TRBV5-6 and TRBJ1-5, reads DAGVTQSPTHLIKTRGQQVTLRCSPKSGHDTVSWYQQALGQGPQFIFQYYEEEERQRGNFPDRFSGHQFPNYSSELNVNALLLGDSALYLCASSLGQLLNQPQHFGDGTRLSIL.

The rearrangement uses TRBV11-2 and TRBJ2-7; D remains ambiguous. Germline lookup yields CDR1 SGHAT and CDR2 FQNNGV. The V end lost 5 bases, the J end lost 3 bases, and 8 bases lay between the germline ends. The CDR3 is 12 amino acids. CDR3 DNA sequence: TGTGCCAGCAGCCTTACAGACTACGAGCAGTACTTC. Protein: CASSLTDYEQYF.

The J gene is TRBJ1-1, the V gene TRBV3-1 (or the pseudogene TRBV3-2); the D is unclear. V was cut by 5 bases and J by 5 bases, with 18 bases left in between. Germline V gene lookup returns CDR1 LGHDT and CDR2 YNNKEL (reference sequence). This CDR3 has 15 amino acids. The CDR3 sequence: CASSGTYMSVTEAFF. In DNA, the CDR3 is TGTGCCAGCAGCGGAACATACATGTCCGTGACTGAAGCTTTCTTT.

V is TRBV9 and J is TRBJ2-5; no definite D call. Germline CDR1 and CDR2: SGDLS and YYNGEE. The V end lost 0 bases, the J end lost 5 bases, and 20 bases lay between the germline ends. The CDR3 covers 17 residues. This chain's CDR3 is CASSVGLSGLVLETQYF. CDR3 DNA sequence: TGTGCCAGCAGCGTAGGTCTATCTGGGCTCGTCTTGGAGACCCAGTACTTC.

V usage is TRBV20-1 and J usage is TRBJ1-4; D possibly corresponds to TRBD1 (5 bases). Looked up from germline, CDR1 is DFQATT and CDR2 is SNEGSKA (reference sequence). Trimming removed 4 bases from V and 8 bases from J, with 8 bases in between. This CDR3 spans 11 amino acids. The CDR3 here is CSAKEGEKLFF. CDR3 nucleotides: TGCAGTGCTAAGGAGGGGGAAAAACTGTTTTTT.